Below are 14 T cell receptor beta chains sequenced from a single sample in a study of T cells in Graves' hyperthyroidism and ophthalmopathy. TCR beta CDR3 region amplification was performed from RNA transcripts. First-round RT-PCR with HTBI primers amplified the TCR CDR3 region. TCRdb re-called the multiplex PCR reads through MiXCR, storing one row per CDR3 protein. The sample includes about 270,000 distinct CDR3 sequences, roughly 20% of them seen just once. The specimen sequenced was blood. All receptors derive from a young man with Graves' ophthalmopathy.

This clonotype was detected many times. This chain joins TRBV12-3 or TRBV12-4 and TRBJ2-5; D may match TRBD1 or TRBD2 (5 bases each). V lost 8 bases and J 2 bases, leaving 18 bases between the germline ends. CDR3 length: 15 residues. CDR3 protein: CASGSGAQSQETQYF. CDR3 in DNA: TGTGCCAGCGGCTCCGGGGCCCAGTCGCAAGAGACCCAGTACTTC.

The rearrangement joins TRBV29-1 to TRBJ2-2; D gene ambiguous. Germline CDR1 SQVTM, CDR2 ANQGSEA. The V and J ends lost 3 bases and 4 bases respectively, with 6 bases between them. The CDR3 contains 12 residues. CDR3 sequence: CSVDIPTGELFF. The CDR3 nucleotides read TGCAGCGTTGATATACCCACCGGGGAGCTGTTTTTT.

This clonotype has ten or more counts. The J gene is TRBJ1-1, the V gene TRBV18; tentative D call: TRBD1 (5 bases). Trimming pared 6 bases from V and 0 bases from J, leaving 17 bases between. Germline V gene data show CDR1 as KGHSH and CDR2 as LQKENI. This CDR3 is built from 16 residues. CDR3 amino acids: CASSGGLGGMNTEAFF. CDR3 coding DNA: TGTGCCAGCTCGGGGGGACTCGGAGGTATGAACACTGAAGCTTTCTTT.

The CDR3 reads CASSLTSGGETQYF. In DNA form, the CDR3 reads TGTGCCAGCAGCCTGACTAGCGGCGGAGAGACCCAGTACTTC. This chain connects TRBV12-3 or TRBV12-4 to TRBJ2-5, with 9 bases that match TRBD2. The CDR3 is made up of 14 amino acids. V trimming: 6 bases; J trimming: 4 bases; junction bases outside the gene matches: 6.

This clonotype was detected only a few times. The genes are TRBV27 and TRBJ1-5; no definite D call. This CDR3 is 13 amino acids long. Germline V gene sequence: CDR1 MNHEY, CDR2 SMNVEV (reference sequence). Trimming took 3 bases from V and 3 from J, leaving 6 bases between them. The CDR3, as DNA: TGTGCCAGCAGTTTCTCGGTCAATCAGCCCCAGCATTTT. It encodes CASSFSVNQPQHF.

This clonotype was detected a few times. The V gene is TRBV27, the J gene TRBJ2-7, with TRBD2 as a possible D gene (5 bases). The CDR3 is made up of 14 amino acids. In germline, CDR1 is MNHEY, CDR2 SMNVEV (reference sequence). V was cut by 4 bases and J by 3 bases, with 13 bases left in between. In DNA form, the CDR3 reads TGTGCCAGCAGTTCCCGGGGAGCCTACTACGAGCAGTACTTC. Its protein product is CASSSRGAYYEQYF.

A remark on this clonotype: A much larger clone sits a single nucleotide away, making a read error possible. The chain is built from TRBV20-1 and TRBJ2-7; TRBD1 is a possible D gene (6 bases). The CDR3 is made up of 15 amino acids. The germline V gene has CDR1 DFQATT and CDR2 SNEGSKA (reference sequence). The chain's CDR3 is CSAGDRGQGRYEQYF. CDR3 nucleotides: TGCAGTGCTGGAGATCGGGGACAAGGGCGCTACGAGCAGTACTTC.

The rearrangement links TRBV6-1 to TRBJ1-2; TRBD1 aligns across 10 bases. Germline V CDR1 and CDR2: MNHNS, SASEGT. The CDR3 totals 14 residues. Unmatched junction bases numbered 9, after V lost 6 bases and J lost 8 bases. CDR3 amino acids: CASRRQGARNGYTF. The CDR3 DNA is TGTGCCAGCAGAAGACAGGGGGCGCGAAACGGCTACACCTTC.

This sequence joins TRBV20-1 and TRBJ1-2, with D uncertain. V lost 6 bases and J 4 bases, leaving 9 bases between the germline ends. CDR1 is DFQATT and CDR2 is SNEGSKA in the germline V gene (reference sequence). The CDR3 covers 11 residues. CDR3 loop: CSAGGSYGYTF. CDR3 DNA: TGCAGTGCCGGCGGGAGCTATGGCTACACCTTC.

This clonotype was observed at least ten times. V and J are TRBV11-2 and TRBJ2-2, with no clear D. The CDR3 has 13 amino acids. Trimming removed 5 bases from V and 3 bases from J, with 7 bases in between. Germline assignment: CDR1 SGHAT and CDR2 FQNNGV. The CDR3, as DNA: TGTGCCAGCAGCAGGACGCACACCGGGGAGCTGTTTTTT. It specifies CASSRTHTGELFF.

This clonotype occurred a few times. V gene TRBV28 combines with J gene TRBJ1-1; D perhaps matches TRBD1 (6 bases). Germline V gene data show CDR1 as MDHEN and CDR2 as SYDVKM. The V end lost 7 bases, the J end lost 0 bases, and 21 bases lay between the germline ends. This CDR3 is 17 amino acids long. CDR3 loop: CASINPTSGALNTEAFF. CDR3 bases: TGTGCCAGCATTAATCCAACGTCGGGGGCACTGAACACTGAAGCTTTCTTT.

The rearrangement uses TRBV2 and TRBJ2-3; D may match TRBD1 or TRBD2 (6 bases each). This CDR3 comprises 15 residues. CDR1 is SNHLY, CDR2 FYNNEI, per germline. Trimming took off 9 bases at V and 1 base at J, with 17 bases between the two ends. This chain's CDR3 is CARGRSGAGTDTQYF. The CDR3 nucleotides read TGTGCCAGAGGACGGTCGGGGGCTGGCACAGATACGCAGTATTTT.

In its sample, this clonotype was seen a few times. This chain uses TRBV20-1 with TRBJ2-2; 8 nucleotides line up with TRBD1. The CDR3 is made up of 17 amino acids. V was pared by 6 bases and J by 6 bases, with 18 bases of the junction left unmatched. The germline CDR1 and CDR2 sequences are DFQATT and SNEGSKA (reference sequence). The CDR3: CSARGNRGLLGAGELFF. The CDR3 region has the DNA TGCAGTGCGCGTGGAAACAGGGGGTTGCTTGGGGCCGGGGAGCTGTTTTTT.

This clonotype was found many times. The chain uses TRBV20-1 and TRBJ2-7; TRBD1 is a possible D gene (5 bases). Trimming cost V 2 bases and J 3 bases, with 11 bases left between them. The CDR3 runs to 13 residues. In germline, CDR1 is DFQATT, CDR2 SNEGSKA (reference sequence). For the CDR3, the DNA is TGCAGTGCTAGAAGGCCAGGGTTCTACGAGCAGTACTTC. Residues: CSARRPGFYEQYF.